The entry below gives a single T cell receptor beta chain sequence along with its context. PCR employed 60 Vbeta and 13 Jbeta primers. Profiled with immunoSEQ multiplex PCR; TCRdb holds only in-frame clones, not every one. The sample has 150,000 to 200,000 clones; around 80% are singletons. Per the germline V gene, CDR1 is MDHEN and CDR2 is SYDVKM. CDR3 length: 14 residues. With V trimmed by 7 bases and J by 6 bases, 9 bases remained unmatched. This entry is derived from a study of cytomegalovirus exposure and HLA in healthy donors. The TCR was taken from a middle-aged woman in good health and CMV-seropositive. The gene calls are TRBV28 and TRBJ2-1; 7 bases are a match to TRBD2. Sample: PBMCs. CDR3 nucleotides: TGTGCCAGCATGTTAATCCCTAGCGGCAATGAGCAGTTCTTC. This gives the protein CASMLIPSGNEQFF.